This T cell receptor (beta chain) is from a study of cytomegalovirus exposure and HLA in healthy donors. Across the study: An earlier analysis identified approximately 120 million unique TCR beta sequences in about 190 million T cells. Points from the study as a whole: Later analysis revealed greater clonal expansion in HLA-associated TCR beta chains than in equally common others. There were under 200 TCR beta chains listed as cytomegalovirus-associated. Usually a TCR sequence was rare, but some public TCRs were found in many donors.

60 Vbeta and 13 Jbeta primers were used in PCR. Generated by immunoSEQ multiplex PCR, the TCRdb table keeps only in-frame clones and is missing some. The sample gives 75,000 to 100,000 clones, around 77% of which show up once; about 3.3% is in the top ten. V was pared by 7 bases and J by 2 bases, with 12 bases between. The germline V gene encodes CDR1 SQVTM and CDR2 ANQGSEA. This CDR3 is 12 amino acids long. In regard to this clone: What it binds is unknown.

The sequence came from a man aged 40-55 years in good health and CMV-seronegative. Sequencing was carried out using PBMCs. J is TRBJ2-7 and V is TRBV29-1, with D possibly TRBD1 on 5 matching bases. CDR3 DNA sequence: TGCAGCGCAACCGACAGAGCCTACGAGCAGTACTTC. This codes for CSATDRAYEQYF.